This TCR beta chain came from a study of T-cell memory formation after mild COVID-19. Looked up from germline, CDR1 is SQVTM and CDR2 is ANQGSEA. The CDR3 is made up of 14 amino acids. Trimming took 2 bases from V and 0 from J; bases not matched to a gene: 4. TCRdb recomputed calls from the 5' RACE reads with MiXCR, one row per CDR3 protein. The repertoire holds about 210,000 distinct CDR3 sequences, with around 27% as singletons. What was sequenced was PBMCs or a T cell subset sorted from them (not recorded which). This sequence joins TRBV29-1 and TRBJ2-7; 7 bases line up with TRBD2. The sequence was collected from an adult woman who had mild COVID-19 (a few samples of this study predate the infection). Cell type and time point are not known. The chain's CDR3 is CSVELGGPSYEQYF. As DNA, the CDR3 is TGCAGCGTTGAATTGGGAGGGCCCTCCTACGAGCAGTACTTC.